Presented here are 23 T cell receptor beta chains from one specimen sequenced in a study of cytomegalovirus exposure and HLA in healthy donors. Primers for the PCR totalled 60 Vbeta and 13 Jbeta. Profiled with immunoSEQ multiplex PCR; TCRdb holds only in-frame clones, not every one. Counted here are tens of thousands of clones, roughly 77% occurring once; the ten biggest clones make up approximately 15%. Material: PBMCs. Receptor source: a woman between 40 and 50 years old in good health and CMV-seropositive.

The chain joins TRBV11-2 to TRBJ2-7; 11 nucleotides align to TRBD2. Germline CDR1 reads SGHAT; CDR2 reads FQNNGV. The CDR3 spans 16 residues. The V and J ends lost 0 bases and 3 bases, in that order; junction bases with no gene match: 4. The CDR3 is CASSLDSTSGGYEQYF. CDR3 nucleotides: TGTGCCAGCAGCTTAGATTCAACTAGCGGGGGCTACGAGCAGTACTTC.

This CDR3 reads CASMGQGNTEAFF. CDR3 coding DNA: TGTGCCAGCATGGGACAGGGGAACACTGAAGCTTTCTTT. This chain joins TRBV2 and TRBJ1-1, with 9 bases matching TRBD1. Per the germline V gene, CDR1 is SNHLY and CDR2 is FYNNEI. The trim removed 7 bases at V and 1 base at J, leaving 1 base unmatched. The CDR3 loop spans 13 amino acids.

The count of this clone is one. The chain links TRBV9 to TRBJ2-1; D is unresolved. CDR1 and CDR2 from the germline V gene are SGDLS and YYNGEE. The length of the CDR3 is 13 residues. Trimming took off 4 bases at V and 9 bases at J, with 14 bases between the two ends. The chain's CDR3 is CASSFIEESEQFF. The CDR3 nucleotides read TGTGCCAGCAGCTTTATAGAAGAAAGTGAGCAGTTCTTC.

The rearrangement links TRBV10-3 to TRBJ1-1; D may be TRBD1 (5 bases). Per the germline V gene, CDR1 is ENHRY and CDR2 is SYGVKD. Trimming removed 2 bases from V and 7 bases from J, with 14 bases in between. The CDR3 runs to 14 residues. The CDR3 region is CAISEGGTPDEAFF. CDR3 in DNA: TGTGCCATCAGTGAGGGCGGGACGCCGGATGAAGCTTTCTTT.

This clone was seen a few times. This chain connects TRBV6-1 to TRBJ2-7, with 10 positions matching TRBD1. The CDR3 covers 14 residues. Trimming took 8 bases from V and 2 from J; bases not matched to a gene: 6. The germline gives CDR1 MNHNS, CDR2 SASEGT. The DNA for the CDR3 is TGTGCCAGCGCGTCCGGGACAGGGGCCTACGAGCAGTACTTC. It translates to CASASGTGAYEQYF.

The V call is TRBV5-1, the J call TRBJ2-7; 8 bases agree with TRBD1. J gave up 3 bases and V 1 base, and 12 bases lay outside the gene matches. CDR3 size: 17 residues. CDR1 SGHRS and CDR2 YFSETQ come from the germline V gene. The CDR3 DNA follows: TGCGCCAGCAGCTTGTACGGTCAGGGGACAGGAGTCTACGAGCAGTACTTC. This translates into CASSLYGQGTGVYEQYF.

This clone was recorded a few times. The chain joins TRBV6-4 to TRBJ2-1, with D possibly being TRBD1 (6 bases). Germline V CDR1 and CDR2: MRHNA, SNTAGT. Trimming took 6 bases from V and 7 from J, leaving 19 bases between them. There are 15 residues in the CDR3. This CDR3 is CASRLNPGQGNEQFF. In DNA, the CDR3 is TGTGCCAGCAGACTTAATCCGGGACAAGGAAATGAGCAGTTCTTC.

The chain is built from TRBV13 and TRBJ1-2, with TRBD1 matching 9 bases. CDR1 is PRHDT, CDR2 FYEKMQ, per germline (reference sequence). CDR3 length: 18 amino acids. V gave up 2 bases and J gave up 7 bases; unmatched junction bases: 17. The CDR3 sequence: CASSLSSRPGQGQGGYTF. In DNA, the CDR3 is TGTGCCAGCAGCTTATCTAGTCGGCCGGGACAGGGCCAAGGTGGCTACACCTTC.

This clone was observed once. The gene calls are TRBV5-6 and TRBJ1-5; 7 bases are shared with TRBD1. This CDR3 comprises 14 residues. V gave up 2 bases and J gave up 5 bases; unmatched junction bases: 4. Germline CDR1 is SGHDT and CDR2 is YYEEEE. CDR3 region: CASSLLQGYQPQHF. CDR3 in DNA: TGTGCCAGCAGCTTACTACAGGGGTATCAGCCCCAGCATTTT.

This clone has only a few counts. The V and J genes are TRBV18 and TRBJ1-5, with TRBD1 matching 8 bases. CDR3 length equals 15 residues. Germline CDR1 and CDR2: KGHSH and LQKENI. The J segment lost 5 bases and the V segment lost 4 bases, leaving 7 bases of the junction unmatched. This CDR3 is CASSHGQGGDQPQHF. In nucleotides, the CDR3 is TGTGCCAGCTCACATGGACAGGGAGGGGATCAGCCCCAGCATTTT.

The rearrangement joins TRBV29-1 to TRBJ2-1, with 8 bases that match TRBD2. Germline trimming cut 6 bases from V and 10 bases from J; bases unmatched to any gene: 14. The germline gives CDR1 SQVTM, CDR2 ANQGSEA. The CDR3 is 14 amino acids. In DNA, the CDR3 is TGCAGCGTAGACATAGCGGGAATACTTCTGGAGCAGTTCTTC. Protein product: CSVDIAGILLEQFF.

V gene TRBV7-9 combines with J gene TRBJ2-6; D perhaps matches TRBD1 (5 bases). This CDR3 has 17 residues. The ends were cut back, 4 bases at V and 2 bases at J, with 15 bases in the middle. The germline V gene has CDR1 SEHNR and CDR2 FQNEAQ (reference sequence). Here the CDR3 reads CASSSQIRVAGANVLTF. CDR3 bases: TGTGCCAGCAGCTCGCAAATCAGGGTTGCTGGGGCCAACGTCCTGACTTTC.

The chain is built from TRBV28 and TRBJ1-5, with D unresolved. The V gene's germline CDR1 is MDHEN and CDR2 SYDVKM. The CDR3 runs 11 residues. The V gene lost 8 bases and the J gene lost 1 base, with 3 bases spanning the gap. The CDR3: CASQSNQPQHF. The DNA of the CDR3 is TGTGCCAGCCAGAGCAATCAGCCCCAGCATTTT. Complete variable domain (other parts from reference TRBV28 and TRBJ1-5): DVKVTQSSRYLVKRTGEKVFLECVQDMDHENMFWYRQDPGLGLRLIYFSYDVKMKEKGDIPEGYSVSREKKERFSLILESASTNQTSMYLCASQSNQPQHFGDGTRLSIL.

The V call is TRBV29-1, the J call TRBJ2-5; TRBD2 might be the D (5 bases). The J call is doubtful: the DNA matches TRBJ2-7 better. The length of the CDR3 is 14 residues. Looked up from germline, CDR1 is SQVTM and CDR2 is ANQGSEA. The CDR3 protein is CSVARTERSYEQYF. In DNA, the CDR3 is TGCAGCGTTGCTAGGACTGAGAGATCCTACGAGCAGTACTTC.

This chain uses TRBV30 with TRBJ1-1; D is perhaps TRBD1 (5 bases). The germline gives CDR1 GTSNPN, CDR2 SVGIG (reference sequence). The CDR3 covers 18 residues. Trimming removed 0 bases from V and 4 bases from J, with 24 bases in between. As DNA, the CDR3 is TGTGCCTGGAGTGTAGGAGGGCCGATCCGGCCCGGGGGCACTGAAGCTTTCTTT. This translates into CAWSVGGPIRPGGTEAFF.

This clone occurred a few times. The genes are TRBV7-2 and TRBJ1-2; 7 bases align to TRBD1. CDR1 SGHTA and CDR2 FQGNSA come from the germline V gene. The CDR3 length is 16 residues. V lost 5 bases, J lost 4 bases, and 13 bases stayed unmatched. CDR3: CASSPETGAQSYGYTF. The CDR3 DNA reads as TGTGCCAGCAGCCCAGAAACAGGGGCGCAGAGCTATGGCTACACCTTC.

This clone has only one observation. The J gene is TRBJ1-3, the V gene TRBV18; D is possibly TRBD1 (6 bases). The germline V gene encodes CDR1 KGHSH and CDR2 LQKENI. The CDR3 runs 15 residues. Deletions cut 0 bases from V and 1 base from J, with 7 bases between. The CDR3 region is CASSPPGGSGNTIYF. Written as DNA, the CDR3 is TGTGCCAGCTCACCACCAGGGGGATCTGGAAACACCATATATTTT.

The J gene is TRBJ2-1, the V gene TRBV27; 9 bases map to TRBD2. The trim removed 2 bases at V and 9 bases at J, leaving 5 bases unmatched. Per the germline V gene, CDR1 is MNHEY and CDR2 is SMNVEV (reference sequence). The CDR3 is 14 residues long. This CDR3 reads CASSLAGGHGEQFF. The CDR3 DNA sequence: TGTGCCAGCAGTTTAGCGGGGGGGCACGGTGAGCAGTTCTTC.

The table lists this clone with a few counts. The J gene is TRBJ1-1, the V gene TRBV19, with D perhaps TRBD1 (5 bases). The CDR3 contains 13 residues. Trimming removed 7 bases from V and 4 bases from J, with 13 bases in between. Germline V gene lookup returns CDR1 LNHDA and CDR2 SQIVND (reference sequence). CDR3 coding DNA: TGTGCCAGTACCATCAGGGTAGGCACTGAAGCTTTCTTT. Protein product: CASTIRVGTEAFF.

The V and J genes are TRBV6-5 and TRBJ1-3; 7 positions match TRBD1. Per the germline V gene, CDR1 is MNHEY and CDR2 is SVGAGI. V was pared by 10 bases and J by 4 bases, with 4 bases of the junction left unmatched. The CDR3 totals 12 residues. Written as DNA, the CDR3 is TGTGCCACGACAGGGAACGGAAACACCATATATTTT. It translates to CATTGNGNTIYF.

The chain uses TRBV7-9 and TRBJ2-1; 13 bases map to TRBD2. Germline trimming cut 5 bases from V and 8 bases from J; bases unmatched to any gene: 6. The CDR3 runs 15 residues. The germline V gene encodes CDR1 SEHNR and CDR2 FQNEAQ (reference sequence). The CDR3 sequence: CASSPRTSGRHEQFF. Written as DNA, the CDR3 is TGTGCCAGCAGCCCCCGGACTAGCGGGAGACATGAGCAGTTCTTC.

This clone was observed a single time. This chain joins TRBV25-1 and TRBJ1-1; D perhaps matches TRBD1 (6 bases). From germline, CDR1 is MGHDK and CDR2 SYGVNS. The CDR3 sequence is 15 residues long. The germline V and J ends were trimmed by 4 bases and 6 bases, with 18 bases remaining between them. The CDR3 nucleotides are TGTGCCAGCAGTGGGCTACAGGGTCTTGATGCTGAAGCTTTCTTT. Its translation: CASSGLQGLDAEAFF.

J is TRBJ1-1 and V is TRBV11-3; tentative D call: TRBD1 (5 bases). The CDR3 is 13 amino acids. Germline CDR1 reads SGHNT; CDR2 reads YENEEA. Between the trimmed V and J ends, which lost 5 bases and 5 bases, there was a span of 12 bases. The CDR3 nucleotides read TGTGCCAGCAGCAAGGGGCAAAGGACTGAAGCTTTCTTT. The encoded protein is CASSKGQRTEAFF.